This TCR beta chain was retrieved from a study of blood T cell repertoires in COVID-19. Background on the study: The United States, Italy and Spain were the sources of the acute and convalescent COVID-19 samples.

Produced via immunoSEQ multiplex PCR; TCRdb's table is partial and in-frame only. The sample yields about 130,000 clones, around 86% seen once. Germline V gene data show CDR1 as SGHTA and CDR2 as FQGTGA. The ends lost 5 bases at V and 2 bases at J; junction bases unmatched: 5. CDR3 size: 14 residues. The specimen was peripheral blood. The chain has TRBV7-3 and TRBJ1-2; 7 bases fit TRBD1. This sequence was found in a woman at least 80 years old with acute or convalescent COVID-19. The CDR3 reads CASSPGQNNYGYTF. The CDR3 nucleotides read TGTGCCAGCAGCCCGGGACAGAACAACTATGGCTACACCTTC.